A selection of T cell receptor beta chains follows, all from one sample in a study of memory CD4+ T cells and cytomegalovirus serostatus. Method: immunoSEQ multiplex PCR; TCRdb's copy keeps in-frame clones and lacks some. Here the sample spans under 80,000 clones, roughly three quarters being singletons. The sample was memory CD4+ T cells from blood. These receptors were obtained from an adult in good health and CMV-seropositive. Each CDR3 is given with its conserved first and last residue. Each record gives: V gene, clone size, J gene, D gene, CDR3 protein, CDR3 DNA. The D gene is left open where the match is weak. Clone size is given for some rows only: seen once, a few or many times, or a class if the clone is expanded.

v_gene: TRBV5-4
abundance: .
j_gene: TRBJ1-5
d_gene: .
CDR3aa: CASSLFGTNQPQHF
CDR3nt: TGTGCCAGCAGCTTGTTTGGCACCAATCAGCCCCAGCATTTT

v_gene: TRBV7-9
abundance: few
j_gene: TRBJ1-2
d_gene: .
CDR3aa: CASSLGPGDGTDGYTF
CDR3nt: TGTGCCAGCAGCTTAGGCCCAGGGGATGGTACGGATGGCTACACCTTC

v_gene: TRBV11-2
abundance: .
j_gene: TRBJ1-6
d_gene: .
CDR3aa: CASSLGSSYNSPLHF
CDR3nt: TGTGCCAGCAGCTTAGGCAGCTCCTATAATTCACCCCTCCACTTT

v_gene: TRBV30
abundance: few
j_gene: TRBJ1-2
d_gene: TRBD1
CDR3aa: CAWSTDRGIGYTF
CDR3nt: TGTGCCTGGAGTACGGACAGGGGGATTGGCTACACCTTC

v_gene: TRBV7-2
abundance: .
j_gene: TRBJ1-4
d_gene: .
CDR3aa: CASSLEKAGYEKLFF
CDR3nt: TGTGCCAGCAGCTTAGAGAAGGCAGGGTATGAAAAACTGTTTTTT

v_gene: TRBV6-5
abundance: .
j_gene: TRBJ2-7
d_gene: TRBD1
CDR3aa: CASSQGTGADEQYF
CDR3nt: TGTGCCAGCAGTCAAGGAACAGGGGCGGACGAGCAGTACTTC

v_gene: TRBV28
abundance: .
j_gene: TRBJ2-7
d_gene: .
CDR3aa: CATTQNLPPYEQYF
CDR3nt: TGTGCCACAACCCAAAACCTCCCCCCCTACGAGCAGTACTTC

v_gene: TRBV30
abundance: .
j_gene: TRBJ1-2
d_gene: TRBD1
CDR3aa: CAWKGQLGYTF
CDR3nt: TGTGCCTGGAAGGGACAGCTCGGCTACACCTTC

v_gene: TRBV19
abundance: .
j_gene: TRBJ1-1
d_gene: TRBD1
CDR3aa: CASSLPTGGQPNTEAFF
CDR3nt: TGTGCCAGTAGTCTCCCGACAGGGGGGCAACCTAACACTGAAGCTTTCTTT

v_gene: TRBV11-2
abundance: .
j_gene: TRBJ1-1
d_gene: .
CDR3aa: CASSLEANTEAFF
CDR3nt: TGTGCCAGCAGCTTGGAGGCAAACACTGAAGCTTTCTTT

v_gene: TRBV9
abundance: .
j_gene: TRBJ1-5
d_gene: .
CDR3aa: CASSVSGAGQPQHF
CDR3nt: TGTGCCAGCAGCGTGTCAGGGGCCGGTCAGCCCCAGCATTTT

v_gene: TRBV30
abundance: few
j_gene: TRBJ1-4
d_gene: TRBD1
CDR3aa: CAWQTGSTNEKLFF
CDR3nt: TGTGCCTGGCAGACAGGGAGCACTAATGAAAAACTGTTTTTT

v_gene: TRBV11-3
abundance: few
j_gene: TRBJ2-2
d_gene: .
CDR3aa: CASSLDRVVGELFF
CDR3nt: TGTGCCAGCAGCTTAGACAGGGTGGTCGGGGAGCTGTTTTTT

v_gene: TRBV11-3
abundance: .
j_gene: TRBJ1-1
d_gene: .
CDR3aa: CASSFHAGEAEAFF
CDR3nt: TGTGCCAGCAGCTTCCACGCAGGGGAAGCTGAAGCTTTCTTT

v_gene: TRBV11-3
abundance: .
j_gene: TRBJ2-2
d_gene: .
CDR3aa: CASSPAGTNTGELFF
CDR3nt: TGTGCCAGCAGCCCCGCTGGTACGAACACCGGGGAGCTGTTTTTT

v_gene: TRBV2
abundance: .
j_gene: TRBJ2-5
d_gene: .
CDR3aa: CAGARWRETQYF
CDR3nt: TGTGCCGGAGCACGGTGGAGGGAGACCCAGTACTTC

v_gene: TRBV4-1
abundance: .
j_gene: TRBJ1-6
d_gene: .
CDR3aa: CASSQDSAGATSPLHF
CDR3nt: TGCGCCAGCAGCCAAGACTCGGCAGGGGCAACATCACCCCTCCACTTT

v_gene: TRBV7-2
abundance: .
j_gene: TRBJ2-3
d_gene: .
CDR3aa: CASSLVSTDTQYF
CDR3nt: TGTGCCAGCAGCTTAGTGAGTACAGATACGCAGTATTTT

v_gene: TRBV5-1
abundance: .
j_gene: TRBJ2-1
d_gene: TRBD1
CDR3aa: CASSFQQGNNEQFF
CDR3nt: TGCGCCAGCAGCTTTCAACAGGGGAACAATGAGCAGTTCTTC

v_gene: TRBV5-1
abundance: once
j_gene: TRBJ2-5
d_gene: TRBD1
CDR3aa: CASSWGQGGETQYF
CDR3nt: TGCGCCAGCAGCTGGGGACAGGGGGGAGAGACCCAGTACTTC

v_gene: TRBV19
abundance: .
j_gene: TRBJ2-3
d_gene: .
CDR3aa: CASSENAATQYF
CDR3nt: TGTGCCAGTAGTGAGAACGCGGCTACGCAGTATTTT

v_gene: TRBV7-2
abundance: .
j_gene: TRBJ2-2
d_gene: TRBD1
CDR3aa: CASSLEGGDTGELFF
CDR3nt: TGTGCCAGCAGCTTAGAAGGGGGCGACACCGGGGAGCTGTTTTTT

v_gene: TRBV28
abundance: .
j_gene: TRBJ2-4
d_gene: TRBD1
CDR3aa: CASSLGTDLAKNIQYF
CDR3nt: TGTGCCAGCAGTTTGGGGACAGACTTAGCCAAAAACATTCAGTACTTC

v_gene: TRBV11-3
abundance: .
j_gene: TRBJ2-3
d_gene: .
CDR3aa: CASSLQGRSTDTQYF
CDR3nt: TGTGCCAGCAGCTTGCAGGGACGTAGCACAGATACGCAGTATTTT

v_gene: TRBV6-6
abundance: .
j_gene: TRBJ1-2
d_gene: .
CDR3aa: CASSYSPSVGYTF
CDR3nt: TGTGCCAGCAGTTACTCTCCCTCCGTGGGCTACACCTTC

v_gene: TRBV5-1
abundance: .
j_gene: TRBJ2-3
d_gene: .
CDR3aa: CASSLGLLSGTDTQYF
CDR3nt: TGCGCCAGCAGCCTCGGACTCTTATCCGGAACAGATACGCAGTATTTT

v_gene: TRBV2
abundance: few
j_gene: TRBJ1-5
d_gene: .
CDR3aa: CASSQTASNQPQHF
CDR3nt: TGTGCCAGCAGTCAGACAGCTAGCAATCAGCCCCAGCATTTT

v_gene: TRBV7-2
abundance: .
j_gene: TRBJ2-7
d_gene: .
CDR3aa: CASSPTDRSYEQYF
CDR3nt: TGTGCCAGCAGCCCTACCGACAGGTCCTACGAGCAGTACTTC